This T cell receptor beta chain was sequenced during a study of OX40 agonist ivuxolimab in advanced cancers. Across the study: Ivuxolimab was delivered to patients intravenously every 2 weeks at doses spanning 0.01 to 10 mg/kg.

General study findings and limits: CD8+ T cells were the subset that, on average, had more expanded clones than CD4+. Both CD4+ and CD8+ T cell populations in blood had undergone clonal expansion by week 6 at 0.1 to 3.0 mg/kg.

Concerning this clone itself: No antigen is known for it.

The CDR3 runs 17 residues. The germline gives CDR1 MDHEN, CDR2 SYDVKM. V gave up 7 bases and J gave up 3 bases; unmatched junction bases: 12. TCRdb's table, derived via immunoSEQ multiplex PCR, lists solely in-frame clones and lacks some. Of roughly 70,000 clones listed, 80% to 90% are singletons. The receptor's source is an adult with an advanced solid tumor such as melanoma, head and neck, liver or kidney cancer. Sequenced here: CD4+ or CD8+ T cells sorted from blood, sampled in a trial of the OX40 agonist ivuxolimab. The chain combines TRBV28 with TRBJ1-5, with 10 nucleotides matching TRBD1. The CDR3, as DNA: TGTGCCAGCACCTATCCGACCGGGACAGGGGACAATCAGCCCCAGCATTTT. The encoded protein is CASTYPTGTGDNQPQHF.